This entry concerns a single T cell receptor beta chain. Its antigen remains unknown. Primers included in the PCR were 60 Vbeta and 13 Jbeta primers. Measured with immunoSEQ multiplex PCR; TCRdb has only the in-frame clones, and not every one. The repertoire consists of fewer than 200,000 clones, with around 80% occurring once and the leading ten covering 5% to 7%. Germline V gene sequence: CDR1 SNHLY, CDR2 FYNNEI. V shed 5 bases and J 4 bases; nucleotides not matched to a gene: 4. This CDR3 is built from 15 residues. This entry is derived from a study of cytomegalovirus exposure and HLA in healthy donors. The study's findings and limits: According to an earlier analysis, most TCR beta V segments yielded productive rearrangements about 87% or about 30% of the time. The study labeled 180 or so TCR beta chains cytomegalovirus-associated.

The TCR sequence derives from a man between 35 and 55 years old in good health and CMV-seronegative. The chain employs TRBV2 and TRBJ2-1; TRBD2 matches 11 bases. The sample was PBMCs. The CDR3 reads CASSPGLADYNEQFF. CDR3 coding DNA: TGTGCCAGCAGTCCGGGACTAGCGGATTACAATGAGCAGTTCTTC. The full variable domain, in which reference TRBV2 and TRBJ2-1 provide the parts outside the CDR3, is EPEVTQTPSHQVTQMGQEVILRCVPISNHLYFYWYRQILGQKVEFLVSFYNNEISEKSEIFDDQFSVERPDGSNFTLKIRSTKLEDSAMYFCASSPGLADYNEQFFGPGTRLTVL.